The entry that follows covers one T cell receptor beta chain sequence. Its antigen is unknown. The data belong to a study of graft-versus-host responses after intestinal transplantation. The overall study: The whole recipient group had anti-thymocyte globulin induction followed by tacrolimus and steroids for approximately three years. Whole-study results and caveats: Early HvG declines after transplant were associated with peak circulating GvH clone levels. Graft-versus-host to host-versus-graft clonal ratios in allografts were high in patients with graft-donor T cell macrochimerism.

There are 14 residues in the CDR3. The V gene's germline CDR1 is SGDLS and CDR2 YYNGEE. The germline V and J ends were trimmed by 0 bases and 5 bases, with 10 bases remaining between them. Here immunoSEQ multiplex PCR was the method, and the copy in TCRdb shows in-frame clones only, minus some. The sample carries 60,000 or so clones, around 91% recorded once. This chain uses TRBV9 with TRBJ2-3; D unclear. The input for sequencing was PBMCs, taken about 120 days after intestinal transplantation. The receptor was isolated from a human patient who received an intestinal transplant, so some T cells may come from the graft donor. The DNA for the CDR3 is TGTGCCAGCAGCGTAGCCAGCCCGGAAGATACGCAGTATTTT. It yields the protein CASSVASPEDTQYF.